This T cell receptor (beta chain) was sequenced during a study of regulatory T cells in long-lasting Graves disease. Germline assignment: CDR1 SGHAT and CDR2 FQNNGV. The CDR3 totals 17 residues. Note on this clonotype: A junction end diverges from the germline sequence, so it may reflect a read error.

With iRepertoire HTBI primers and Arm-PCR of CDR3 regions, TCR beta libraries were built. TCRdb reprocessed the multiplex PCR reads with MiXCR, giving one entry per CDR3 protein. The table has 550,000 to 600,000 distinct CDR3 sequences, about 15% seen once. The time point was: newly diagnosed GD, antithyroid drugs for less than 3 months. Making the TCR library involved RNA that had been extracted from PBMCs. These data also featured in a second study, about T cells in Graves' hyperthyroidism and ophthalmopathy.

The TCR originated in a man aged 18 to 29 with Graves disease. The chain joins TRBV11-2 to TRBJ2-3; the D gene is possibly TRBD2 (8 bases). Sample: peripheral blood mononuclear cells (PBMCs), taken at new diagnosis, from a patient treated with antithyroid drugs. The CDR3 DNA follows: TGTGCCAGCAGCTTGAACCCGCGTGGCGGGAGGACAGGTACGCAGTATTTT. It specifies CASSLNPRGGRTGTQYF.